The rows below give T cell receptor beta chains drawn from one sample of a study of beta chain features in type 1 diabetes. The data were produced by immunoSEQ multiplex PCR, yet TCRdb's version contains in-frame clones alone and is incomplete. This sample has under 350,000 clones, with about 8% found just once. Specimen: central memory CD4+ T cells from blood. All receptors derive from a woman aged 18 to 35 in good health. CDR3s include the opening cysteine and the closing phenylalanine or tryptophan. D genes are given only for firm matches. Clone size is shown for a subset of rows, as once, few, many or a class of expanded clone.

>-|TRBJ1-2|-|TRBV6-5
TGTGCCAGCAGGCCGCTCGACAGTGAAAATTATGGCTACACCTTC
CASRPLDSENYGYTF
>-|TRBJ2-1|-|TRBV19
TGTGCCAGTAGTACACAACTTTGGGAGCAGTTCTTC
CASSTQLWEQFF
>few|TRBJ1-1|-|TRBV5-1
TGCGCCAGCAGCGCTCAAGGGAGCATCATGAACACTGAAGCTTTCTTT
CASSAQGSIMNTEAFF
>-|TRBJ2-3|-|TRBV18
TGTGCCAGCTCACCTCTCGGGGAGACTGACACAGATACGCAGTATTTT
CASSPLGETDTDTQYF
>few|TRBJ2-5|TRBD1|TRBV7-2
TGTGCCAGCAGCCCGACGTGGACAGGGAGTCAAAAGACCCAGTACTTC
CASSPTWTGSQKTQYF
>-|TRBJ2-3|-|TRBV30
TGTGCCTGGAGTGTACATGATACGCAGTATTTT
CAWSVHDTQYF
>few|TRBJ1-6|TRBD1|TRBV7-9
TGTGCCAGCCAACCGAGGGGGCGAAATTCACCCCTCCACTTT
CASQPRGRNSPLHF
>-|TRBJ1-5|-|TRBV27
TGTGCCAGCAGTTTCACCGCCGGTCAGGGAGCGCATTTT
CASSFTAGQGAHF
>many|TRBJ2-3|-|TRBV7-2
TGTGCCAGCAGCTTAGGGGCAGGGCCGAGCACAGATACGCAGTATTTT
CASSLGAGPSTDTQYF
>few|TRBJ1-2|-|TRBV7-3
TGTGCCAGCAGCGTCGACGGATACTATGGCTACACCTTC
CASSVDGYYGYTF
>-|TRBJ2-3|TRBD2|TRBV7-2
TGTGCCAGCAGACCCGGGACTAGCGGGAGGGTGAGAGGGTCAGATACGCAGTATTTT
CASRPGTSGRVRGSDTQYF
>few|TRBJ1-2|-|TRBV10-2
TGCGCCAGCAGTGATCCTCGTCCCAACTATGGCTACACCTTC
CASSDPRPNYGYTF
>-|TRBJ2-1|-|TRBV18
TGTGCCAGCTCACCGACCAAAACAGGGAAAAATGAGCAGTTCTTC
CASSPTKTGKNEQFF
>-|TRBJ1-2|TRBD1|TRBV7-9
TGTGCCAGCAGCCCGAAGGTGACAGGGCACAATGGCTACACCTTC
CASSPKVTGHNGYTF
>-|TRBJ2-3|-|TRBV6-1
TGTGCCAGCAGGGACGGAACCAATACGCAGTATTTT
CASRDGTNTQYF
>-|TRBJ1-5|-|TRBV28
TGTGCCAGCAGTTACCGGGTGTCGTCCCAGCATTTT
CASSYRVSSQHF
>few|TRBJ1-5|-|TRBV6-5
TGTGCCAGCAAATCCAGGGGAAGCAATCAGCCCCAGCATTTT
CASKSRGSNQPQHF